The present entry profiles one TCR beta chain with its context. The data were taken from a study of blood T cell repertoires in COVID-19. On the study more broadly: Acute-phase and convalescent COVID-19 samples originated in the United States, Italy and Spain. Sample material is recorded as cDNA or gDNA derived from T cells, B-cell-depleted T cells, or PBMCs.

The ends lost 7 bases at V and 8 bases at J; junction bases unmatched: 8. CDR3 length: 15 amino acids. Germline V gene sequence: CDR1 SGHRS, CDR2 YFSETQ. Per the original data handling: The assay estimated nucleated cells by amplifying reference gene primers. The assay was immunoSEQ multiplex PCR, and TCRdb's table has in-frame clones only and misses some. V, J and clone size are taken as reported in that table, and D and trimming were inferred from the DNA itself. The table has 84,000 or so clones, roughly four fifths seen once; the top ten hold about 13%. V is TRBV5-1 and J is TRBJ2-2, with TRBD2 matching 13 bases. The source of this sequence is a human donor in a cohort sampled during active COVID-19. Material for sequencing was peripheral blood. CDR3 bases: TGCGCCAGCTCACTAGCGGGGGGGCCTGAAGGGGAGCTGTTTTTT. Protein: CASSLAGGPEGELFF.